The 26 T cell receptor beta chains below come from one sample, sequenced in a study of graft-versus-host responses after intestinal transplantation. Their cognate antigens are unknown. Sequencing used immunoSEQ multiplex PCR; TCRdb keeps in-frame clones, though not all of them. The data show about 120,000 clones, with approximately 95% seen just once and 0.095% to 0.15% held by the top ten. The input for sequencing was unstimulated CD4+ T cells sorted from spleen or lymph node cells, taken before intestinal transplant. These TCRs come from a human donor who received an intestinal transplant.

The rearrangement joins TRBV18 to TRBJ2-7; D is ambiguous. The ends were cut back, 1 base at V and 3 bases at J, with 16 bases in the middle. The CDR3 runs to 16 residues. The germline gives CDR1 KGHSH, CDR2 LQKENI. The CDR3 nucleotides are TGTGCCAGCTCACCACTGCAAACCGAACTCGGCTACGAGCAGTACTTC. Protein sequence: CASSPLQTELGYEQYF.

The chain links TRBV19 to TRBJ1-1; D unresolved. This CDR3 comprises 16 residues. Trimming took off 7 bases at V and 2 bases at J, with 20 bases between the two ends. Germline V lookup: CDR1 LNHDA, CDR2 SQIVND (reference sequence). This CDR3 reads CASTLAQNRPNTEAFF. CDR3 DNA: TGTGCCAGTACGTTAGCTCAGAACCGTCCCAACACTGAAGCTTTCTTT.

V and J are TRBV5-1 and TRBJ2-7; D may be TRBD2 (6 bases). Trimming cost V 0 bases and J 0 bases, with 10 bases left between them. The CDR3 extends over 15 amino acids. Germline V gene data show CDR1 as SGHRS and CDR2 as YFSETQ. This CDR3 is CASSLDPGGSYEQYF. DNA of the CDR3: TGCGCCAGCAGCTTGGATCCCGGGGGCTCCTACGAGCAGTACTTC.

CDR3 amino acids: CASSRASATVGQYF. The DNA for the CDR3 is TGTGCCAGCAGCAGGGCTAGCGCCACAGTTGGGCAGTACTTC. V usage is TRBV5-6 and J usage is TRBJ2-7; D might be TRBD2 (6 bases). V lost 4 bases to trimming and J lost 9 bases, with 20 bases between them. Germline CDR1 reads SGHDT; CDR2 reads YYEEEE. This CDR3 region has 14 residues.

The chain combines TRBV18 with TRBJ2-7; D remains ambiguous. Trimming took off 2 bases at V and 3 bases at J, with 5 bases between the two ends. The germline CDR1 and CDR2 sequences are KGHSH and LQKENI. This CDR3 is 12 amino acids long. The CDR3 DNA sequence: TGTGCCAGCTCACCAGGCAGCTACGAGCAGTACTTC. Translated, it gives CASSPGSYEQYF.

The chain joins TRBV18 to TRBJ2-1; 7 nucleotides line up with TRBD2. J lost 4 bases, V lost 10 bases, and 13 bases had no gene match. Per germline, CDR1 KGHSH and CDR2 LQKENI. This CDR3 is built from 15 residues. This CDR3 is CATVLGGRPYNEQFF. CDR3 nucleotide sequence: TGTGCCACTGTCCTCGGCGGGAGACCTTACAATGAGCAGTTCTTC.

V gene TRBV13 combines with J gene TRBJ1-2; D may be TRBD1 (5 bases). In germline, CDR1 is PRHDT, CDR2 FYEKMQ (reference sequence). The CDR3 has 14 residues. V lost 3 bases, J lost 4 bases, and 12 bases lay in between. DNA of the CDR3: TGTGCCAGCAGCTTGTCCAGGCAGGGCTATGGCTACACCTTC. It translates to CASSLSRQGYGYTF. Full variable domain (outside the CDR3, taken from reference TRBV13 and TRBJ1-2): AAGVIQSPRHLIKEKRETATLKCYPIPRHDTVYWYQQGPGQDPQFLISFYEKMQSDKGSIPDRFSAQQFSDYHSELNMSSLELGDSALYFCASSLSRQGYGYTFGSGTRLTVV.

This CDR3 is CASSFRGYTEAFF. As DNA, the CDR3 is TGTGCCAGCAGCTTCCGAGGGTACACTGAAGCTTTCTTT. This chain joins TRBV7-2 and TRBJ1-1; no firm D call. CDR1 and CDR2 from the germline V gene are SGHTA and FQGNSA. The CDR3 totals 13 residues. With 3 bases removed from V and 3 bases from J, the gap between germline ends came to 8 bases.

This sequence joins TRBV6-5 and TRBJ2-3, with 8 nucleotides matching TRBD2. Germline values: CDR1 MNHEY, CDR2 SVGAGI. J gave up 3 bases and V 0 bases, and 5 bases lay outside the gene matches. CDR3 length equals 16 residues. Here the CDR3 reads CASSYSSGSGTDTQYF. For the CDR3, the DNA is TGTGCCAGCAGTTACTCAAGCGGGAGTGGGACAGATACGCAGTATTTT.

This sequence joins TRBV5-1 and TRBJ1-4; D unclear. Germline V gene data show CDR1 as SGHRS and CDR2 as YFSETQ. Trimming removed 0 bases at V and 0 bases at J, with 3 bases between. The CDR3 runs to 14 residues. The CDR3 sequence: CASSLGATNEKLFF. The DNA for the CDR3 is TGCGCCAGCAGCTTGGGTGCAACTAATGAAAAACTGTTTTTT. The variable domain in full, with the rest retrieved from reference TRBV5-1 and TRBJ1-4, is KAGVTQTPRYLIKTRGQQVTLSCSPISGHRSVSWYQQTPGQGLQFLFEYFSETQRNKGNFPGRFSGRQFSNSRSEMNVSTLELGDSALYLCASSLGATNEKLFFGSGTQLSVL.

The chain uses TRBV5-1 and TRBJ2-7; 11 bases map to TRBD2. CDR3 size: 16 residues. The V gene's germline CDR1 is SGHRS and CDR2 YFSETQ. After removal of 0 bases from V and 2 bases from J, the junction contained 4 bases not matched to a gene. The DNA for the CDR3 is TGCGCCAGCAGCTTGGTTAGCGGGAGGGGGGCCTACGAGCAGTACTTC. Translated, it gives CASSLVSGRGAYEQYF.

The chain joins TRBV2 to TRBJ1-1; no definite D call. The CDR3 runs to 14 residues. Per the germline V gene, CDR1 is SNHLY and CDR2 is FYNNEI. The ends were cut back, 4 bases at V and 4 bases at J, with 13 bases in the middle. The CDR3: CASSGMGSGTEAFF. As DNA, the CDR3 is TGTGCCAGCAGTGGTATGGGTTCGGGCACTGAAGCTTTCTTT. The full variable domain, in which reference TRBV2 and TRBJ1-1 provide the parts outside the CDR3, is EPEVTQTPSHQVTQMGQEVILRCVPISNHLYFYWYRQILGQKVEFLVSFYNNEISEKSEIFDDQFSVERPDGSNFTLKIRSTKLEDSAMYFCASSGMGSGTEAFFGQGTRLTVV.

V gene TRBV14 combines with J gene TRBJ1-6; D not resolved. Germline CDR1 SGHDN, CDR2 FVKESK. Trimming took off 4 bases at V and 4 bases at J, with 11 bases between the two ends. The CDR3 is made up of 15 amino acids. The CDR3 sequence is CASSLLRSYNSPLHF. In nucleotides, the CDR3 is TGTGCCAGCAGCCTTCTACGAAGTTATAATTCACCCCTCCACTTT.

This clone was detected once. The rearrangement uses TRBV29-1 and TRBJ1-2; TRBD1 aligns across 8 bases. V shed 5 bases, J shed 2 bases, and the junction held 1 base outside the gene matches. The CDR3 runs 12 residues. Germline assignment: CDR1 SQVTM and CDR2 ANQGSEA. The CDR3 is CSVRTGNYGYTF. In nucleotides, the CDR3 is TGCAGCGTTCGGACAGGGAACTATGGCTACACCTTC.

This clone was counted a single time. The chain has TRBV29-1 and TRBJ1-4; D is unclear. This CDR3 region has 14 residues. Germline-derived CDR1 and CDR2 are SQVTM and ANQGSEA. Trimming took 4 bases from V and 10 from J, leaving 19 bases between them. The CDR3 bases are TGCAGCGTTGGAGACAAGGCAGTTCCCGCAAAACTGTTTTTT. Translation: CSVGDKAVPAKLFF.

This chain connects TRBV27 to TRBJ2-7; 7 bases align to TRBD2. Germline V CDR1 and CDR2: MNHEY, SMNVEV (reference sequence). Unmatched junction bases numbered 8, after V lost 4 bases and J lost 2 bases. The CDR3 loop spans 15 amino acids. The CDR3 sequence is CASSSLSGTPYEQYF. CDR3 DNA sequence: TGTGCCAGCAGTTCCCTAAGCGGGACCCCCTACGAGCAGTACTTC.

This clone occurred once. The V gene is TRBV29-1, the J gene TRBJ2-5; D remains ambiguous. Trimming left V 4 bases short and J 0 bases short, with 12 bases between. The CDR3 runs 14 residues. CDR1 and CDR2 (germline): SQVTM, ANQGSEA. The CDR3 region has the DNA TGCAGCGTTGGGGCGGCCGGCTACCAAGAGACCCAGTACTTC. Residues: CSVGAAGYQETQYF.

The chain links TRBV9 to TRBJ2-2, with unresolved D. Trimming stripped 0 bases from V and 3 bases from J, with 6 bases between. The germline CDR1 and CDR2 sequences are SGDLS and YYNGEE. This CDR3 region has 14 residues. Here the CDR3 reads CASSVALDTGELFF. The DNA for the CDR3 is TGTGCCAGCAGCGTAGCCCTAGACACCGGGGAGCTGTTTTTT.

V is TRBV5-6 and J is TRBJ1-2; D not certain. Germline V gene sequence: CDR1 SGHDT, CDR2 YYEEEE. V lost 2 bases and J 4 bases, leaving 6 bases between the germline ends. The CDR3 is 12 residues long. The CDR3: CASSFKPYGYTF. The DNA of the CDR3 is TGTGCCAGCAGCTTCAAGCCCTATGGCTACACCTTC. Based on the CDR3 plus reference TRBV5-6 and TRBJ1-2, the full variable domain is DAGVTQSPTHLIKTRGQQVTLRCSPKSGHDTVSWYQQALGQGPQFIFQYYEEEERQRGNFPDRFSGHQFPNYSSELNVNALLLGDSALYLCASSFKPYGYTFGSGTRLTVV.

The chain employs TRBV18 and TRBJ2-3; possible D gene TRBD2, 6 bases. The V gene lost 5 bases and the J gene lost 5 bases, with 11 bases spanning the gap. The CDR3 is made up of 13 amino acids. Germline V CDR1 and CDR2: KGHSH, LQKENI. This CDR3 is CASSSGEQDTQYF. DNA of the CDR3: TGTGCCAGCTCATCGGGGGAGCAAGATACGCAGTATTTT.

This clone was found once. The CDR3 protein is CASSEALGTGYGYTF. The CDR3 DNA follows: TGTGCCAGCAGTGAAGCCTTAGGGACAGGGTATGGCTACACCTTC. The chain is built from TRBV6-1 and TRBJ1-2, with TRBD1 identical over 9 bases. The J segment lost 5 bases and the V segment lost 0 bases, leaving 4 bases of the junction unmatched. Germline values: CDR1 MNHNS, CDR2 SASEGT. The CDR3 sequence is 15 residues long.

This chain joins TRBV28 and TRBJ2-7; a weak D match, TRBD1 (6 bases). The CDR3 spans 14 residues. Germline assignment: CDR1 MDHEN and CDR2 SYDVKM. The V gene lost 0 bases and the J gene lost 2 bases, with 8 bases spanning the gap. CDR3 DNA sequence: TGTGCCAGCAGTTTATGGGACAGCACCTACGAGCAGTACTTC. Amino acids: CASSLWDSTYEQYF. Full variable domain (rest looked up from reference TRBV28 and TRBJ2-7): DVKVTQSSRYLVKRTGEKVFLECVQDMDHENMFWYRQDPGLGLRLIYFSYDVKMKEKGDIPEGYSVSREKKERFSLILESASTNQTSMYLCASSLWDSTYEQYFGPGTRLTVT.

The chain carries TRBV9 and TRBJ2-7; D remains unclear. Trimming took off 0 bases at V and 9 bases at J, with 13 bases between the two ends. CDR3 length equals 13 residues. Germline V gives CDR1 SGDLS, CDR2 YYNGEE. The CDR3 is CASSVDDAKRQYF. CDR3 coding DNA: TGTGCCAGCAGCGTAGATGACGCGAAGCGGCAGTACTTC.

The V gene is TRBV2, the J gene TRBJ2-1, with 12 bases identical to TRBD2. Germline CDR1 is SNHLY and CDR2 is FYNNEI. V trimming: 4 bases; J trimming: 6 bases; junction bases outside the gene matches: 1. The CDR3 sequence is 14 residues long. The CDR3 nucleotides are TGTGCCAGCAGTGCTAGCGGGAGGGCCAATGAGCAGTTCTTC. It specifies CASSASGRANEQFF.

The chain carries TRBV6-5 and TRBJ1-3, with 9 nucleotides matching TRBD1. In germline, CDR1 is MNHEY, CDR2 SVGAGI. The CDR3 contains 14 residues. Trimming removed 9 bases from V and 4 bases from J; junction bases left unmatched: 7. CDR3 in amino acids: CASYRQGVGNTIYF. CDR3 DNA sequence: TGTGCCAGTTACCGACAGGGGGTAGGAAACACCATATATTTT.

The chain combines TRBV11-2 with TRBJ1-1, with unresolved D. The CDR3 spans 12 residues. The V and J ends lost 0 bases and 11 bases respectively, with 10 bases between them. CDR1 and CDR2 (germline): SGHAT, FQNNGV. CDR3 sequence (DNA): TGTGCCAGCAGCTTAGATCAAGAGTACGCTTTCTTT. It is translated as CASSLDQEYAFF. The full variable domain, rest sourced from reference TRBV11-2 and TRBJ1-1, is EAGVAQSPRYKIIEKRQSVAFWCNPISGHATLYWYQQILGQGPKLLIQFQNNGVVDDSQLPKDRFSAERLKGVDSTLKIQPAKLEDSAVYLCASSLDQEYAFFGQGTRLTVV.